The TCR beta chain under discussion was sequenced for a study of cytomegalovirus exposure and HLA in healthy donors. Study-level points and caveats: Subsequent analysis found a tendency for first-cohort TCR clusters to co-occur within the 100 to 150 validation repertoires. The study labeled 170 or so TCR beta chains cytomegalovirus-associated. TCR sequences were mostly rare, though some public TCRs occurred in many donors.

The CDR3 length is 14 residues. CDR1 is SEHNR, CDR2 FQNEAQ, per germline (reference sequence). The V and J ends lost 5 bases and 3 bases respectively, with 10 bases between them. Sequencing used immunoSEQ multiplex PCR; TCRdb keeps in-frame clones, though not all of them. The table records about 330,000 clones, more than 80% of them present only once. Points on this clone: Its target is not known.

This receptor was taken from a young woman in good health and CMV-seronegative. Sequencing was done on a sample of PBMCs. The chain joins TRBV7-9 to TRBJ1-4; possibly TRBD1 for D (6 bases). The DNA of the CDR3 is TGTGCCAGCAGCCCCAGGGGTTCTAATGAAAAACTGTTTTTT. This gives the protein CASSPRGSNEKLFF.